Below, one T cell receptor (beta chain) is given with its context. This specimen belongs to a study of shared clonotypes between healthy human individuals. This CDR3 has 15 residues. Germline assignment: CDR1 SEHNR and CDR2 FQNEAQ (reference sequence). V was shortened by 5 bases and J by 2 bases, with 16 bases between the two germline ends. The protocol was immunoSEQ multiplex PCR, while the TCRdb copy is restricted to in-frame clones and leaves out a portion. The table records roughly 1,000,000 clones, around 78% of them present only once. The receptor was isolated from a young man in good health. Some clones in this sample may be carry-over from other donors' samples. Sequences were obtained from memory CD4+ T cells from PBMCs. Documented subset: CD45RA-negative fraction. V gene TRBV7-9 combines with J gene TRBJ2-7, with D unclear. The CDR3 DNA is TGTGCCAGCAGCGCCCCGACTTTGGGTACCTACGAGCAGTACTTC. It is translated as CASSAPTLGTYEQYF.